Sequencing of this T cell receptor beta chain was carried out in a study of spatial heterogeneity in lung cancer. This clonotype was seen repeatedly, ten times or more. This CDR3 contains 11 residues. Looked up from germline, CDR1 is MDHEN and CDR2 is SYDVKM. With 4 bases removed from V and 9 bases from J, the gap between germline ends came to 10 bases. As to time point: sample taken at primary tumor resection. Sequencing of whole RNA from tumor, nontumor lung or frozen PBMC involved no sorting. Each TCR cDNA molecule carried a unique molecular identifier. TCRdb re-called the 5' RACE reads with MiXCR, one entry per CDR3 protein. The profile covers 25,000 to 30,000 distinct CDR3 sequences, with approximately 8.4% appearing a single time and roughly 35% taken by the ten largest.

This receptor was obtained from a female donor with early-stage non-small cell lung cancer. The source was PBMCs, collected at surgery. The gene calls are TRBV28 and TRBJ2-7; D remains ambiguous. Written as DNA, the CDR3 is TGTGCCAGCAGTTCCCCCTATGGGCAGTACTTC. Its protein product is CASSSPYGQYF.